This TCR beta chain emerged from a study of blood T cell repertoires in COVID-19. TCRdb's table, derived via immunoSEQ multiplex PCR, lists solely in-frame clones and lacks some. The sample gives fewer than 200,000 clones, around 80% of which show up once; roughly 19% is in the top ten. CDR3 length: 11 residues. V was clipped by 7 bases and J by 5 bases; unmatched bases: 1. Germline CDR1 and CDR2: MNHEY and SVGAGI. The source material was peripheral blood. This receptor was identified in a woman aged 70 to 79 who had recovered from COVID-19. This chain connects TRBV6-5 to TRBJ1-2; 7 bases map to TRBD1. The CDR3 nucleotides are TGTGCCAGCACCAGGGGGTATGGCTACACCTTC. This sequence encodes CASTRGYGYTF.